A selection of T cell receptor beta chains follows, all from one sample in a study of shared clonotypes between healthy human individuals. Profiling relied on immunoSEQ multiplex PCR, and the TCRdb table lists in-frame clones only, not all of them. This sample has a few million clones, with 85% to 95% found just once. The specimen was naive CD8+ T cells from PBMCs. Source of these receptors: a man younger than 30 in good health. Some clones in this sample may be carry-over from other donors' samples. Both conserved end residues are part of each CDR3. The D gene is left open where the match is weak.

>TRBJ2-7|-|TRBV27
CASSSSGIYEQYF
>TRBJ1-2|-|TRBV7-2
CASSLAGPDYGYTF
>TRBJ2-1|TRBD2|TRBV7-9
CASTPLAGVLNEQFF
>TRBJ2-3|-|TRBV9
CASSVVSRGTTDTQYF
>TRBJ2-7|TRBD2|TRBV29-1
CSGLAGAYEQYF
>TRBJ1-2|TRBD1|TRBV2
CASRPGQGSNYGYTF
>TRBJ2-7|-|TRBV6-4
CASSDRERQAYEQYF
>TRBJ2-5|-|TRBV11-2
CASSLDIYLAGSDTQETQYF
>TRBJ2-7|-|TRBV19
CASSIAPYFAYEQYF
>TRBJ2-1|TRBD2|TRBV6-1
CASSGTSVYNEQFF
>TRBJ2-1|-|TRBV5-4
CASSPEGRGNEQFF
>TRBJ2-6|-|TRBV15
CATSRGKSSGANVLTF
>TRBJ2-5|-|TRBV15
CATSSGGTGRGETQYF
>TRBJ2-7|-|TRBV18
CASSRAGNPREQYF
>TRBJ2-1|-|TRBV7-9
CASSPGSPQDNEQFF
>TRBJ2-7|-|TRBV2
CASIGTQAAYEQYF
>TRBJ2-7|TRBD2|TRBV27
CASSPSGYEQYF
>TRBJ1-4|-|TRBV27
CASSLIPPLGSGNEKLFF
>TRBJ1-1|-|TRBV19
CASKARQVSTEAFF
>TRBJ2-7|-|TRBV19
CASSPRVEDYEQYF
>TRBJ1-3|-|TRBV28
CASSLLIGRGIGNTIYF
>TRBJ2-7|-|TRBV30
CAWTGTYEQYF
>TRBJ2-3|-|TRBV30
CAWSYNTDTQYF
>TRBJ2-2|TRBD1|TRBV19
CASQTGAWGGELFF
>TRBJ2-1|-|TRBV11-2
CASSLVAQPNNEQFF
>TRBJ2-1|-|TRBV7-9
CASSLPTGSNEQFF
>TRBJ2-1|TRBD2|TRBV20-1
CSARERLAQFF
>TRBJ1-4|-|TRBV7-9
CASSFTGLGPYEKLFF
>TRBJ1-2|-|TRBV30
CAWNGRSPYGYTF
>TRBJ2-3|-|TRBV4-3
CASSQDLVARTTSGGPDTQYF
>TRBJ2-7|-|TRBV6-1
CASRSEDVYEQYF
>TRBJ2-1|-|TRBV7-9
CASSFTAESYNEQFF
>TRBJ2-7|TRBD2|TRBV13
CASSLTSALSYEQYF
>TRBJ2-3|TRBD2|TRBV28
CGTLAGWGDTQYF
>TRBJ2-5|TRBD2|TRBV28
CASGYPGGYQETQYF
>TRBJ2-2|TRBD1|TRBV19
CASSPRTGREPGELFF
>TRBJ1-2|-|TRBV5-4
CASSLEGPGRGYTF
>TRBJ1-3|-|TRBV28
CASSLWGDTNSGNTIYF
>TRBJ2-7|-|TRBV4-1
CASSQERDLTYEQYF
>TRBJ2-5|TRBD1|TRBV11-2
CASKDRGQRETQYF
>TRBJ2-2|-|TRBV19
CASTPGLTAGELFF
>TRBJ2-2|-|TRBV6-1
CASGRSTGELFF
>TRBJ2-1|TRBD1|TRBV10-3
CAISESNLILRQGAGEQFF
>TRBJ2-1|-|TRBV29-1
CSVDFQGSYNEQFF
>TRBJ2-1|TRBD2|TRBV5-1
CASSSMLAGPNNEQFF
>TRBJ2-3|-|TRBV7-3
CASSLHQGTDTQYF
>TRBJ2-3|-|TRBV11-2
CASSSLAGWKGTQYF
>TRBJ2-1|TRBD2|TRBV7-3
CASSLSRTSGNEQFF
>TRBJ2-7|TRBD2|TRBV28
CASSYNPGEGDPYEQYF
>TRBJ2-7|TRBD2|TRBV4-1
CASSQLAGGSYEQYF
>TRBJ1-1|-|TRBV15
CATSRDARLTEAFF
>TRBJ1-2|-|TRBV30
CAWSVRVDGYTF
>TRBJ1-2|TRBD1|TRBV27
CASSPLSVYGTGGGTGYTF
>TRBJ2-7|-|TRBV11-2
CASSLAPGGTFSYEQYF
>TRBJ1-4|TRBD1|TRBV7-2
CASSWAGGNLVEKLFF
>TRBJ2-1|TRBD1|TRBV27
CASSPHTSGQVFKSGQFF